This record looks at one T cell receptor beta chain sequence and its context. The antigen is undetermined. This sample is part of a study of metastatic and nonmetastatic thyroid tumors. Background on the study: Across peripheral blood and tumor or nodule tissue samples taken from malignant and benign thyroid patients, the repertoires were compared with one another.

Per the study methods: The distant-metastasis classifier for papillary thyroid cancer was built from CDR3 differences across clinicopathological groups. Through MiXCR, TCRdb re-clonotyped the PCR reads. The V and J calls and clone size are TCRdb's, not the authors'. This sample has 34,000 or so clones, with around 20% found just once. Every patient was untreated before thyroid surgery. V trimming: 4 bases; J trimming: 7 bases; junction bases outside the gene matches: 6. CDR1 and CDR2 from the germline V gene are MGHRA and YSYEKL. This CDR3 contains 15 residues. Study-wide findings and caveats: Benign nodules reportedly had significantly lower TCR beta diversity than malignant thyroid tumors in blood and tumor.

The sequenced material came from blood. The origin of this receptor is a female donor with papillary thyroid cancer or a benign thyroid nodule (not recorded which). Some clones in this sample may be carry-over from other donors' samples. The chain employs TRBV4-1 and TRBJ2-1, with 11 bases that match TRBD2. CDR3 sequence (DNA): TGCGCCAGCAGCCCCTTAGCGGGAGGGACAAATGAGCAGTTCTTC. Its translation: CASSPLAGGTNEQFF.